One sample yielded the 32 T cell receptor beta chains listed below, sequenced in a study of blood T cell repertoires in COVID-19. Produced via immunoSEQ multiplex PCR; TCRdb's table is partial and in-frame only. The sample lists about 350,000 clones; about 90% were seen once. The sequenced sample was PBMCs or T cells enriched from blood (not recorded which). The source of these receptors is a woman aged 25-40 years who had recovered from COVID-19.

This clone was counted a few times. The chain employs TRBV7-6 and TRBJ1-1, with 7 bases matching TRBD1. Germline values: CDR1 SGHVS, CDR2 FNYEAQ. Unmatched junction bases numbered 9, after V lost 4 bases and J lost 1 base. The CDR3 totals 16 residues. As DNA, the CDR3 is TGTGCCAGCAGCTCGCTAGTCGGGACAGCGAACACTGAAGCTTTCTTT. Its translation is CASSSLVGTANTEAFF.

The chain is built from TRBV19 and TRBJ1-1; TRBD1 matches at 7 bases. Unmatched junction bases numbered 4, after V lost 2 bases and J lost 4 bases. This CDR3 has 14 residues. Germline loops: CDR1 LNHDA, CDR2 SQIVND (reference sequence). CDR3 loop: CASSITDRATEAFF. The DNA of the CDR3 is TGTGCCAGTAGTATAACTGACAGGGCCACTGAAGCTTTCTTT.

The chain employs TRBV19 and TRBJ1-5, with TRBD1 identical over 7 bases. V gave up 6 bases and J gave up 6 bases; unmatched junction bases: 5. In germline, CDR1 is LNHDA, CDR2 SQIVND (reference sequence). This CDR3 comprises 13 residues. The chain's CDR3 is CASSRDRVQPQHF. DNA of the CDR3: TGTGCCAGTAGCCGGGACAGAGTTCAGCCCCAGCATTTT.

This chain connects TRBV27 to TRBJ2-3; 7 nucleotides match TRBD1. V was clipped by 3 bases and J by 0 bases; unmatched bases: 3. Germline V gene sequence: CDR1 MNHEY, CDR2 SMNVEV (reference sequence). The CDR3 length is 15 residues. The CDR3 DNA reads TGTGCCAGCAGTTTCACAGGGGTCAGCACAGATACGCAGTATTTT. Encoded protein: CASSFTGVSTDTQYF.

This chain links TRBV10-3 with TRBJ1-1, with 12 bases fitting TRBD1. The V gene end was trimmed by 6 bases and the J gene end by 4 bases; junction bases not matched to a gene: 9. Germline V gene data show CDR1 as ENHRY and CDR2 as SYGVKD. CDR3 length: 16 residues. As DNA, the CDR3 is TGTGCCATCAGGGGACAGGGGGCGCGGTACGGCACTGAAGCTTTCTTT. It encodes CAIRGQGARYGTEAFF.

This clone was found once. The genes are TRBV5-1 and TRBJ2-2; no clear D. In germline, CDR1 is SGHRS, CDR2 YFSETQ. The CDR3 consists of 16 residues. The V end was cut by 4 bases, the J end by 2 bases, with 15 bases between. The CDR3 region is CASSPQPPGNTGELFF. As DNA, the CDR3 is TGCGCCAGCAGCCCACAGCCGCCTGGAAACACCGGGGAGCTGTTTTTT.

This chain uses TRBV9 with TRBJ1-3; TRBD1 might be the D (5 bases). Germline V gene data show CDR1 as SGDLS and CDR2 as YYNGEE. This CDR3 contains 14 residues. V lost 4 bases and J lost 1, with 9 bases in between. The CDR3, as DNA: TGTGCCAGCAGCACAGGAGTATCTGGAAACACCATATATTTT. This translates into CASSTGVSGNTIYF.

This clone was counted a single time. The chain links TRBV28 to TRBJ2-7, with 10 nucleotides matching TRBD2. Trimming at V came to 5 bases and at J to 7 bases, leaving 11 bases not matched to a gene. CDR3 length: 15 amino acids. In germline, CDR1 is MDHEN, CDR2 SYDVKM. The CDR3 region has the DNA TGTGCCAGCAGTGATATCCTGGGACTAGCGTGGGAGCAGTACTTC. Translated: CASSDILGLAWEQYF.

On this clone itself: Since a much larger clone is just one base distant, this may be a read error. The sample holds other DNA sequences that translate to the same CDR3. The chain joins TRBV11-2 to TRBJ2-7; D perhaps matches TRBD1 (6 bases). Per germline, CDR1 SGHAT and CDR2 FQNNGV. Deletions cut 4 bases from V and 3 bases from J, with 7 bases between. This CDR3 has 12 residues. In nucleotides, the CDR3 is TGTGCCAGCAGCTCACAGGGCTACGAGCAGTACTTC. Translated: CASSSQGYEQYF.

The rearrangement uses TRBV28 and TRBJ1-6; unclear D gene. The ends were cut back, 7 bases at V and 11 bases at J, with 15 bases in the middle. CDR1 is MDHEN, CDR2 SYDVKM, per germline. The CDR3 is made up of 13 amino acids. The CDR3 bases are TGTGCCAGCATCCCCTCGCCGGGGACACCCCTCCACTTT. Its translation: CASIPSPGTPLHF.

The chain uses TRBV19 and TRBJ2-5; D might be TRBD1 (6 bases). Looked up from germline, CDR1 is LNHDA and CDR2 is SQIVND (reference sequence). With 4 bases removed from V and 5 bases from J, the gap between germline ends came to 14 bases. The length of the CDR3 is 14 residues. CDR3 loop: CASSTGQLVETQYF. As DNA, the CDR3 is TGTGCCAGTAGTACTGGACAGTTGGTGGAGACCCAGTACTTC.

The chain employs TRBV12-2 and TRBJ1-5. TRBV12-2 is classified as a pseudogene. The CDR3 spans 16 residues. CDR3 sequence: CASRLGGLDSNQPQHF. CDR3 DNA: TGTGCAAGTCGCTTAGGAGGGCTTGATAGCAATCAGCCCCAGCATTTT.

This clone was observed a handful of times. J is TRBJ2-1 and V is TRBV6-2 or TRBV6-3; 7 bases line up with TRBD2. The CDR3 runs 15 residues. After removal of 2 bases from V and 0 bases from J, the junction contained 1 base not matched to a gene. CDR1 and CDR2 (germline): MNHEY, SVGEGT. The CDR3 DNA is TGTGCCAGCAGTTACGGCGGGAGCTCCTACAATGAGCAGTTCTTC. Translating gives CASSYGGSSYNEQFF.

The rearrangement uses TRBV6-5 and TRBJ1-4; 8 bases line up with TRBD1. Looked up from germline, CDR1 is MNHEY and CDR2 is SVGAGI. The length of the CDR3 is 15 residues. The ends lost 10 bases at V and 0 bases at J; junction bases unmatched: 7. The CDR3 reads CATWDRPSTNEKLFF. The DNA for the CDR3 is TGTGCCACCTGGGACAGGCCTTCAACTAATGAAAAACTGTTTTTT.

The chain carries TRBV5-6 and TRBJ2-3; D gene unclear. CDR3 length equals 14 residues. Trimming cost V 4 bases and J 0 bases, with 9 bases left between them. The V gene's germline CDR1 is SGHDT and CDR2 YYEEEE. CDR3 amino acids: CASSPLRSTDTQYF. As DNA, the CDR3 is TGTGCCAGCAGCCCCCTCCGGAGCACAGATACGCAGTATTTT. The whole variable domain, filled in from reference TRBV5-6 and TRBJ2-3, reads DAGVTQSPTHLIKTRGQQVTLRCSPKSGHDTVSWYQQALGQGPQFIFQYYEEEERQRGNFPDRFSGHQFPNYSSELNVNALLLGDSALYLCASSPLRSTDTQYFGPGTRLTVL.

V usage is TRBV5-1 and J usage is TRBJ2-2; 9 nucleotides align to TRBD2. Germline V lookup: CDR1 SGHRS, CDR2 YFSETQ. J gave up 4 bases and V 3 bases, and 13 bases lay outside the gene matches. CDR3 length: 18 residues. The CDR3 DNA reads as TGCGCCAGCAGCTCCTCTTTGCGGGGGGGCCAGGGCACCGGGGAGCTGTTTTTT. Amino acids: CASSSSLRGGQGTGELFF.

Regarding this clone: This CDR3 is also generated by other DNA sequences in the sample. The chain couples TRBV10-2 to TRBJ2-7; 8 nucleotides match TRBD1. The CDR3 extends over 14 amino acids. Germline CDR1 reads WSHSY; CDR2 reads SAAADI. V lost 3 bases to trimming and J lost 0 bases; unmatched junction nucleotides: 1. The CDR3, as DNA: TGCGCCAGCAGTGAAACAGGGGGCTCCTACGAGCAGTACTTC. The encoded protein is CASSETGGSYEQYF.

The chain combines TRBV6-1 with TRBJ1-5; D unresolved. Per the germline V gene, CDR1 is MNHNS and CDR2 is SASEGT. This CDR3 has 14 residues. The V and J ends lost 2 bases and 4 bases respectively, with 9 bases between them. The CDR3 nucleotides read TGTGCCAGCAGTGAACAGGAGGAAAATCAGCCCCAGCATTTT. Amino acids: CASSEQEENQPQHF.

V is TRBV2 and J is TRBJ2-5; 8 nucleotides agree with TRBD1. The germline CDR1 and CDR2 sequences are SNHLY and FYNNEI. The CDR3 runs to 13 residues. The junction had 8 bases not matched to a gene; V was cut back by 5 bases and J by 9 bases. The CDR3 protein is CASSSGTGEAQYF. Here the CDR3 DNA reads TGTGCCAGCAGTTCCGGGACAGGCGAGGCCCAGTACTTC.

CDR3 residues: CASSLRSGGSYGNTIYF. In nucleotides, the CDR3 is TGCGCCAGCAGCTTGCGGTCAGGGGGATCTTACGGAAACACCATATATTTT. V and J are TRBV5-1 and TRBJ1-3; 7 bases match TRBD1. From germline, CDR1 is SGHRS and CDR2 YFSETQ. This CDR3 has 17 residues. V lost 1 base and J lost 4; bases outside the gene matches: 11.

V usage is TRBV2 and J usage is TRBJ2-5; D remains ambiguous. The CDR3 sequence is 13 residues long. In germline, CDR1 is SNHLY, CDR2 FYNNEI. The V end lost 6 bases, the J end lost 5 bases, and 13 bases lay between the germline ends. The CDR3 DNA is TGTGCCAGCAGAGCGCCGTGGATGGAGACCCAGTACTTC. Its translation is CASRAPWMETQYF.

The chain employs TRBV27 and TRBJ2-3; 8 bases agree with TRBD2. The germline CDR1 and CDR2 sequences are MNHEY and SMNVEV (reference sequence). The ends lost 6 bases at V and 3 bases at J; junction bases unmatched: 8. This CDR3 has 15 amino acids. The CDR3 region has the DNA TGTGCCAGCAGCCAGCGGGGGTACGCAACAGATACGCAGTATTTT. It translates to CASSQRGYATDTQYF.

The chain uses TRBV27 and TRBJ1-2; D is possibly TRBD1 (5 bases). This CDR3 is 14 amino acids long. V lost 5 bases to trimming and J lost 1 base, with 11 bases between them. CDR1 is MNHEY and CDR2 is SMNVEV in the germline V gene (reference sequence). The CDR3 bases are TGTGCCAGCAGTGTGGGCGGGGGTAACTATGGCTACACCTTC. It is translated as CASSVGGGNYGYTF.

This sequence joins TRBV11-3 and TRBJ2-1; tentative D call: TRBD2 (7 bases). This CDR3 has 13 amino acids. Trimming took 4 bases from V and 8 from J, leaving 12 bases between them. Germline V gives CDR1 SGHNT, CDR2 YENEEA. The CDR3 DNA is TGTGCCAGCAGCTCCGGGGGGCTCGATGAGCAGTTCTTC. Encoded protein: CASSSGGLDEQFF.

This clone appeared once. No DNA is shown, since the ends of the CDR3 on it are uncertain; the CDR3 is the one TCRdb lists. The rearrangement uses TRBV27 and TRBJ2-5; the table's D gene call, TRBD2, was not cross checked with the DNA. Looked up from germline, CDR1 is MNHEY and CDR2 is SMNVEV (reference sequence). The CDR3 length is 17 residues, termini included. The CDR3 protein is CASSTSGLANAVETQYF.

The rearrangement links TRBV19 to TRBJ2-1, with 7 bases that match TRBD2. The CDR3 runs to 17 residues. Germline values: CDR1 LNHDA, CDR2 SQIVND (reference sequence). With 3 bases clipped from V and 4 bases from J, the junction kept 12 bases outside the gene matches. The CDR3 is CASSIGSGGLPYNEQFF. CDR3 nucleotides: TGTGCCAGTAGTATTGGTTCTGGGGGACTACCTTACAATGAGCAGTTCTTC.

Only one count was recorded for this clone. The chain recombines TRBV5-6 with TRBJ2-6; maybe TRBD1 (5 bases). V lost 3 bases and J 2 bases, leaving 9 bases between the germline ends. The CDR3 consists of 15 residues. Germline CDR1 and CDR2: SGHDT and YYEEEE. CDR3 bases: TGTGCCAGCAGCTCCAGGGTAGCTGGGGCCAACGTCCTGACTTTC. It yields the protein CASSSRVAGANVLTF.

CDR3 region: CASSLVVRNSPLHF. CDR3 nucleotides: TGTGCCAGCAGCTTAGTGGTGAGAAATTCACCCCTCCACTTT. This chain joins TRBV7-9 and TRBJ1-6; D not resolved. The CDR3 sequence is 14 residues long. Trimming left V 1 base short and J 7 bases short, with 8 bases between. Germline values: CDR1 SEHNR, CDR2 FQNEAQ (reference sequence).

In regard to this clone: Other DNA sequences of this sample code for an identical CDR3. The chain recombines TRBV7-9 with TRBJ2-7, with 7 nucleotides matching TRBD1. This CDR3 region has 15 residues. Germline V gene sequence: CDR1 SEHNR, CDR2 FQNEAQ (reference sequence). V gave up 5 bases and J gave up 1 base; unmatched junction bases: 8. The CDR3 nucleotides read TGTGCCAGCAGCCCACCCGGGACAGCGTCCTACGAGCAGTACTTC. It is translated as CASSPPGTASYEQYF.

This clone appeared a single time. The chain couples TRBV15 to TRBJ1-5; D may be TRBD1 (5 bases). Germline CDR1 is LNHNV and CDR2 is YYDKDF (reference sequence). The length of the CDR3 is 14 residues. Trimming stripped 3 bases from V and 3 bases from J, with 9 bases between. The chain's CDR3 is CATSSPGDNQPQHF. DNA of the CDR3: TGTGCCACCAGCAGTCCGGGGGACAATCAGCCCCAGCATTTT.

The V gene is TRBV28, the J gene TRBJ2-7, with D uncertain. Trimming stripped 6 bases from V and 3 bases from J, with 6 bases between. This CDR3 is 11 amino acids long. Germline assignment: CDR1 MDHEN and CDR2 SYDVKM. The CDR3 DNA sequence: TGTGCCAGCAGACAGAACTACGAGCAGTACTTC. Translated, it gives CASRQNYEQYF.

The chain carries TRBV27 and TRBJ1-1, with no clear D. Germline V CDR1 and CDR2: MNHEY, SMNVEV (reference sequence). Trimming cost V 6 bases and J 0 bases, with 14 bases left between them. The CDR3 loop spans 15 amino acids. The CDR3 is CASRDRSFMNTEAFF. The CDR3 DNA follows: TGTGCCAGCAGAGATCGTAGTTTTATGAACACTGAAGCTTTCTTT.